This T cell receptor beta chain was identified during a study of cytomegalovirus exposure and HLA in healthy donors. As for this clone: Its antigen is unidentified.

Vbeta (60) and Jbeta (13) primers were used in the PCR. Sequencing was performed with immunoSEQ multiplex PCR; in TCRdb, only in-frame clones are kept and a portion is missing. This sample has some 100,000 clones, with around 83% found just once. This CDR3 region has 15 residues. Germline CDR1 reads MNHEY; CDR2 reads SVGAGI. Trimming removed 2 bases from V and 3 bases from J; junction bases left unmatched: 7. Findings and limits, study-wide: A later analysis associated 15,000 or so TCR beta sequences with HLA alleles at a 0.05 false discovery rate. There were some public TCRs occurring in many donors, but most TCR sequences were rare.

The clonotype was recovered from a woman aged 18-29 years in good health and CMV-seronegative. Sequencing used PBMCs. The rearrangement uses TRBV6-5 and TRBJ2-7, with TRBD1 matching over 7 bases. CDR3 protein: CASSYAAGGFYEQYF. The CDR3 DNA reads TGTGCCAGCAGTTACGCTGCAGGGGGTTTCTACGAGCAGTACTTC.